These T cell receptor beta chains were read from a single sample in a study of CD8+ T cells in alopecia areata. Sequencing used immunoSEQ multiplex PCR; TCRdb keeps in-frame clones, though not all of them. The table lists more than 200,000 clones, around two fifths of them singletons. The sequences come from CD4+ T cells sorted from blood, collected at approximately week 39, from a patient treated with tofacitinib. These receptors all stem from a human donor with alopecia areata. Both conserved end residues are part of each CDR3. D genes are given only for firm matches. Some rows have no size entry. The others give once, few or many, or a class for an expanded clone.

clone size: few
D gene: TRBD2
J gene: TRBJ2-1
V gene: TRBV7-9
CDR3 protein: CASSPLAGVYNEQFF
CDR3 DNA: TGTGCCAGCAGCCCTCTAGCGGGAGTCTACAATGAGCAGTTCTTC

clone size: .
D gene: TRBD2
J gene: TRBJ2-3
V gene: TRBV5-5
CDR3 protein: CASSLVAGVDTQYF
CDR3 DNA: TGTGCCAGCAGCCTCGTAGCGGGAGTAGATACGCAGTATTTT

clone size: .
D gene: TRBD1
J gene: TRBJ1-4
V gene: TRBV5-4
CDR3 protein: CASSTTGAPNEKLFF
CDR3 DNA: TGTGCCAGCAGCACTACAGGGGCGCCTAATGAAAAACTGTTTTTT

clone size: few
D gene: .
J gene: TRBJ2-7
V gene: TRBV30
CDR3 protein: CAWSGLSSYEQYF
CDR3 DNA: TGTGCCTGGAGTGGCCTTAGCTCCTACGAGCAGTACTTC

clone size: .
D gene: TRBD2
J gene: TRBJ2-3
V gene: TRBV9
CDR3 protein: CASAVGAGTTDTQYF
CDR3 DNA: TGTGCCAGCGCCGTGGGAGCGGGGACCACAGATACGCAGTATTTT

clone size: .
D gene: .
J gene: TRBJ2-2
V gene: TRBV7-9
CDR3 protein: CASGWGERNTGELFF
CDR3 DNA: TGTGCCAGCGGATGGGGGGAGCGGAACACCGGGGAGCTGTTTTTT

clone size: .
D gene: TRBD1
J gene: TRBJ1-3
V gene: TRBV11-2
CDR3 protein: CASRRQGSDGNTIYF
CDR3 DNA: TGTGCCAGCAGGAGACAGGGAAGTGACGGAAACACCATATATTTT

clone size: .
D gene: .
J gene: TRBJ1-5
V gene: TRBV30
CDR3 protein: CAWSRVGQPQHF
CDR3 DNA: TGTGCCTGGAGTAGGGTGGGCCAGCCCCAGCATTTT

clone size: .
D gene: .
J gene: TRBJ2-7
V gene: TRBV29-1
CDR3 protein: CSAGGVPYEQYF
CDR3 DNA: TGCAGCGCCGGGGGAGTGCCTTACGAGCAGTACTTC

clone size: .
D gene: TRBD1
J gene: TRBJ2-5
V gene: TRBV7-7
CDR3 protein: CASSPMSRTGRETQYF
CDR3 DNA: TGTGCTAGCAGCCCGATGAGTCGGACAGGACGAGAGACCCAGTACTTC

clone size: .
D gene: .
J gene: TRBJ1-5
V gene: TRBV4-2
CDR3 protein: CASSQEIQGAQSQPQHF
CDR3 DNA: TGTGCCAGCAGCCAGGAAATACAGGGAGCGCAAAGTCAGCCCCAGCATTTT

clone size: .
D gene: .
J gene: TRBJ1-2
V gene: TRBV6-6
CDR3 protein: CASSYRASNYGYTF
CDR3 DNA: TGTGCCAGCAGTTATCGGGCCTCTAACTATGGCTACACCTTC

clone size: .
D gene: .
J gene: TRBJ2-3
V gene: TRBV9
CDR3 protein: CASSGTSGGTDTQYF
CDR3 DNA: TGTGCCAGCAGCGGAACTAGTGGGGGCACAGATACGCAGTATTTT

clone size: few
D gene: .
J gene: TRBJ2-7
V gene: TRBV27
CDR3 protein: CASSPRHGDGGNEQYF
CDR3 DNA: TGTGCCAGCAGTCCCCGACACGGCGATGGTGGGAACGAGCAGTACTTC

clone size: .
D gene: .
J gene: TRBJ2-2
V gene: TRBV21-1
CDR3 protein: CASSKAVTRNTGELFF
CDR3 DNA: TGTGCCAGCAGCAAAGCCGTGACACGGAACACCGGGGAGCTGTTTTTT

clone size: few
D gene: .
J gene: TRBJ2-7
V gene: TRBV28
CDR3 protein: CASSTPGIYEQYF
CDR3 DNA: TGTGCCAGCAGTACCCCAGGGATCTACGAGCAGTACTTC

clone size: .
D gene: TRBD2
J gene: TRBJ2-1
V gene: TRBV5-1
CDR3 protein: CASSWIPNSGRDNEQFF
CDR3 DNA: TGCGCCAGCAGCTGGATACCAAACAGCGGGAGGGACAATGAGCAGTTCTTC

clone size: .
D gene: .
J gene: TRBJ1-1
V gene: TRBV29-1
CDR3 protein: CSVDEWAGEAFF
CDR3 DNA: TGCAGCGTTGATGAATGGGCAGGTGAAGCTTTCTTT

clone size: .
D gene: .
J gene: TRBJ2-7
V gene: TRBV6-5
CDR3 protein: CASARGTIYEQYF
CDR3 DNA: TGTGCCAGCGCACGGGGGACAATCTACGAGCAGTACTTC

clone size: .
D gene: .
J gene: TRBJ2-2
V gene: TRBV7-2
CDR3 protein: CASSFVGELFF
CDR3 DNA: TGTGCCAGCAGCTTCGTCGGGGAGCTGTTTTTT

clone size: few
D gene: .
J gene: TRBJ2-3
V gene: TRBV7-2
CDR3 protein: CASRYAVTSTDTQYF
CDR3 DNA: TGTGCCAGCAGATATGCTGTTACTAGCACAGATACGCAGTATTTT

clone size: few
D gene: .
J gene: TRBJ2-7
V gene: TRBV19
CDR3 protein: CASSIDRGQRSYEQYF
CDR3 DNA: TGTGCCAGTAGTATAGACCGCGGACAGCGGTCCTACGAGCAGTACTTC

clone size: .
D gene: .
J gene: TRBJ2-2
V gene: TRBV7-2
CDR3 protein: CASTSPSYPGELFF
CDR3 DNA: TGTGCCAGCACCTCCCCCTCTTATCCCGGGGAGCTGTTTTTT